This T cell receptor beta chain was identified in a study of T cells in localized non-small cell lung cancer. General study findings and limits: Heterogeneity within the tumor remains possible, as just one region underwent sequencing. Elevated circulating T cell density in blood was associated with longer overall survival. It was uninvolved adjacent lung that showed the highest T cell clonality, exceeding tumor.

On this clone: What it binds is unknown.

The germline V gene encodes CDR1 LNHDA and CDR2 SQIVND (reference sequence). The CDR3 covers 13 residues. The ends were cut back, 1 base at V and 2 bases at J, with 5 bases in the middle. Sequencing used immunoSEQ multiplex PCR; TCRdb keeps in-frame clones, though not all of them. The sample includes about 59,000 clones, just over 90% seen only once; the top ten take just under 20%. The chain employs TRBV19 and TRBJ1-1; D remains unclear. The receptor's source is a man aged 40 to 69 with stage I lung adenocarcinoma. The starting material was peripheral blood, obtained before any cancer treatment. As DNA, the CDR3 is TGTGCCAGTAGTATAGGGACCAACACTGAAGCTTTCTTT. Residues: CASSIGTNTEAFF.